Shown below are 21 T cell receptor beta chains from a single sample sequenced in a study of T cells after yellow fever vaccination. From the 5' RACE reads, TCRdb called clonotypes with MiXCR, one entry per CDR3 protein. The repertoire consists of fewer than 400,000 distinct CDR3 sequences, with about 11% occurring once and the leading ten covering less than 3.5%. The input for sequencing was CD4+ T cells sorted from PBMCs, taken 45 days after the yellow fever booster vaccination. The receptors derive from a man aged 18 to 35 who received the YFV17D yellow fever vaccine.

This clonotype came up many times. This chain links TRBV12-3 or TRBV12-4 with TRBJ1-1, with a tentative D call TRBD1 (5 bases). Trimming stripped 4 bases from V and 1 base from J, with 16 bases between. The CDR3 has 16 amino acids. CDR3 coding DNA: TGTGCCAGCAGTTACCGGGACGGGTTGAAGAACACTGAAGCTTTCTTT. This encodes CASSYRDGLKNTEAFF.

The chain employs TRBV7-9 and TRBJ2-7, with 10 nucleotides matching TRBD2. Germline V CDR1 and CDR2: SEHNR, FQNEAQ (reference sequence). The junction had 5 bases not matched to a gene; V was cut back by 0 bases and J by 9 bases. The CDR3 spans 14 residues. The CDR3 here is CASSLASSGGAQYF. CDR3 nucleotide sequence: TGTGCCAGCAGCTTAGCGTCTAGCGGGGGCGCGCAGTACTTC.

For the CDR3, the DNA is TGTGCCAGCAGCTTCACTCCAGGGGTTATATCAGAAGCGGGCTACACCTTC. It is translated as CASSFTPGVISEAGYTF. The chain recombines TRBV7-2 with TRBJ1-2; a possible D gene is TRBD1 (6 bases). Trimming took 3 bases from V and 8 from J, leaving 25 bases between them. Looked up from germline, CDR1 is SGHTA and CDR2 is FQGNSA. The CDR3 extends over 17 amino acids.

This clonotype was seen only a few times. V and J are TRBV6-6 and TRBJ1-4; D not resolved. Germline lookup yields CDR1 MNHNY and CDR2 SVGAGI (reference sequence). CDR3 length: 14 residues. Trimming cost V 6 bases and J 6 bases, with 14 bases left between them. CDR3 amino acids: CASRAWEPYEKLFF. The DNA of the CDR3 is TGTGCCAGCAGGGCCTGGGAGCCCTATGAAAAACTGTTTTTT.

A few counts support this clonotype. The V and J genes are TRBV18 and TRBJ1-5, with TRBD1 identical over 8 bases. The CDR3 runs to 16 residues. Germline loops: CDR1 KGHSH, CDR2 LQKENI. J gave up 1 base and V 2 bases, and 4 bases lay outside the gene matches. CDR3 DNA sequence: TGTGCCAGCTCACCAGGACAGGGTGGAAGCAATCAGCCCCAGCATTTT. It codes for CASSPGQGGSNQPQHF.

The CDR3 DNA is TGCAGCGTTAGGATGGGAGCCTCGGGGAATTCACCCCTCCACTTT. Translating gives CSVRMGASGNSPLHF. J is TRBJ1-6 and V is TRBV29-1; D gene uncertain. Trimming removed 5 bases at V and 7 bases at J, with 18 bases between. The CDR3 extends over 15 amino acids. Germline V CDR1 and CDR2: SQVTM, ANQGSEA.

This clonotype was picked up a small number of times. V usage is TRBV2 and J usage is TRBJ1-1; D is undetermined. CDR3 length: 13 amino acids. Germline-derived CDR1 and CDR2 are SNHLY and FYNNEI. Trimming pared 3 bases from V and 4 bases from J, leaving 9 bases between. CDR3 sequence reads: CASSDRAPTEAFF. The CDR3, as DNA: TGTGCCAGCAGTGACCGGGCGCCCACTGAAGCTTTCTTT.

The chain is built from TRBV5-1 and TRBJ2-6, with 12 bases lining up with TRBD1. Germline CDR1 and CDR2: SGHRS and YFSETQ. This CDR3 is built from 17 residues. J was trimmed by 1 base and V by 4 bases; bases with no gene match: 3. Here the CDR3 reads CASSPGQGASGANVLTF. In DNA form, the CDR3 reads TGCGCCAGCAGCCCGGGACAGGGGGCATCTGGGGCCAACGTCCTGACTTTC.

The rearrangement uses TRBV18 and TRBJ1-1; the D is unclear. The germline CDR1 and CDR2 sequences are KGHSH and LQKENI. The CDR3 loop spans 13 amino acids. The V end lost 0 bases, the J end lost 1 base, and 3 bases lay between the germline ends. The CDR3 DNA follows: TGTGCCAGCTCACCACCCCCGAACACTGAAGCTTTCTTT. This gives the protein CASSPPPNTEAFF.

The sample holds a few counts of this clonotype. The V gene is TRBV29-1, the J gene TRBJ2-5; possibly TRBD1 or TRBD2 for D (5 bases each). CDR1 is SQVTM, CDR2 ANQGSEA, per germline. This CDR3 contains 16 residues. Trimming stripped 1 base from V and 2 bases from J, with 17 bases between. The CDR3 spells CSVEGRSRGRQETQYF. The CDR3 nucleotides are TGCAGCGTTGAAGGGAGGTCGAGGGGAAGGCAAGAGACCCAGTACTTC.

This chain connects TRBV20-1 to TRBJ2-7; D remains unclear. There are 13 residues in the CDR3. V was shortened by 0 bases and J by 3 bases, with 9 bases between the two germline ends. CDR1 is DFQATT, CDR2 SNEGSKA, per germline (reference sequence). The CDR3, as DNA: TGCAGTGCTAGAGATCAAGCCTTCTACGAGCAGTACTTC. It yields the protein CSARDQAFYEQYF.

This clonotype occurred many times. This chain joins TRBV7-2 and TRBJ2-3; D gene unclear. Trimming took off 5 bases at V and 6 bases at J, with 9 bases between the two ends. Germline V gene data show CDR1 as SGHTA and CDR2 as FQGNSA. The CDR3 is 12 residues long. The CDR3 protein is CASSPHRDTQYF. For the CDR3, the DNA is TGTGCCAGCAGCCCCCATCGGGATACGCAGTATTTT.

This clonotype has just a few counts. The chain joins TRBV5-1 to TRBJ1-6; a weak D match, TRBD1 (6 bases). This CDR3 is 14 amino acids long. V dropped 4 bases and J dropped 10 bases, with 15 bases sitting between them. Per the germline V gene, CDR1 is SGHRS and CDR2 is YFSETQ. The CDR3 protein is CASSPGQEISPLHF. As DNA, the CDR3 is TGCGCCAGCAGCCCGGGACAAGAAATCTCACCCCTCCACTTT.

This clonotype was seen only a few times. The chain links TRBV4-2 to TRBJ1-3, with D unresolved. Trimming removed 0 bases at V and 6 bases at J, with 9 bases between. CDR3 length: 14 amino acids. Germline CDR1 is LGHNA and CDR2 is YNFKEQ. CDR3 amino acids: CASSQDFHQNTIYF. In nucleotides, the CDR3 is TGTGCCAGCAGCCAAGATTTCCACCAAAACACCATATATTTT.

This clonotype has ten or more counts. This chain joins TRBV10-3 and TRBJ2-6, with D unclear. Germline CDR1 and CDR2: ENHRY and SYGVKD. CDR3 length: 13 residues. V shed 8 bases and J shed 3 bases, with 8 bases lying between them. CDR3 protein: CAIEQVGANVLTF. The CDR3 coding sequence is TGTGCCATCGAGCAGGTTGGGGCCAACGTCCTGACTTTC.

This clonotype has more than one count but fewer than ten. V and J are TRBV7-8 and TRBJ1-2; D gene ambiguous. This CDR3 is built from 15 residues. The ends were cut back, 5 bases at V and 0 bases at J, with 13 bases in the middle. Germline values: CDR1 SGHVS, CDR2 FQNEAQ. The DNA of the CDR3 is TGTGCCAGCAGCCCGCTCGGACCCGCTAACTATGGCTACACCTTC. It encodes CASSPLGPANYGYTF.

The J gene is TRBJ2-1, the V gene TRBV29-1, with 10 bases lining up with TRBD1. Germline loops: CDR1 SQVTM, CDR2 ANQGSEA. The CDR3 is 14 amino acids. With 6 bases clipped from V and 8 bases from J, the junction kept 10 bases outside the gene matches. Here the CDR3 reads CSVRRTGTGDEQFF. Written as DNA, the CDR3 is TGCAGCGTCCGAAGGACTGGGACAGGGGATGAGCAGTTCTTC.

This clonotype was seen more than once but under ten times. The chain employs TRBV23-1 and TRBJ2-3; D not certain. TRBV23-1 qualifies as an ORF whose function is uncertain. The CDR3 length is 16 residues. V dropped 0 bases and J dropped 0 bases, with 10 bases sitting between them. This CDR3 is CASSQSLAVSTDTQYF. In DNA, the CDR3 is TGCGCCAGCAGTCAATCCCTGGCAGTTAGCACAGATACGCAGTATTTT.

The chain links TRBV7-9 to TRBJ1-4, with 9 bases that match TRBD1. Germline V lookup: CDR1 SEHNR, CDR2 FQNEAQ (reference sequence). V trimming: 5 bases; J trimming: 7 bases; junction bases outside the gene matches: 17. The CDR3 spans 18 residues. The CDR3 bases are TGTGCCAGCAGCCGCCGGGACAGGGTTACGTTTGGTGGTGAAAAACTGTTTTTT. Translation gives CASSRRDRVTFGGEKLFF.

The V gene is TRBV7-8, the J gene TRBJ2-7, with D possibly matching TRBD1 (6 bases). The CDR3 is 14 amino acids. Germline V CDR1 and CDR2: SGHVS, FQNEAQ. Trimming pared 6 bases from V and 5 bases from J, leaving 17 bases between. Here the CDR3 DNA reads TGTGCCAGCAGATTGGATACAGGGTTCCACGAGCAGTACGTC. It codes for CASRLDTGFHEQYV.

This clonotype was seen ten or more times. V is TRBV20-1 and J is TRBJ2-3, with D possibly being TRBD1 (7 bases). V dropped 8 bases and J dropped 4 bases, with 16 bases sitting between them. Germline loops: CDR1 DFQATT, CDR2 SNEGSKA (reference sequence). The CDR3 runs 13 residues. CDR3 nucleotides: TGCAGTACGACTAGACAGGGTGCAGATACGCAGTATTTT. The encoded protein is CSTTRQGADTQYF.